This TCR beta chain derives from a study of cytomegalovirus exposure and HLA in healthy donors. Study-level points and caveats: Reports indicate that TCR beta sequences accurately predicted the HLA-A and HLA-B alleles of most subjects.

Comment on this clone: Antigen: not known.

CDR1 and CDR2 from the germline V gene are SGDLS and YYNGEE. Trimming removed 4 bases at V and 4 bases at J, with 15 bases between. The CDR3 consists of 15 residues. This PCR relied on a set of 60 Vbeta primers and 13 Jbeta primers. Profiled with immunoSEQ multiplex PCR; TCRdb holds only in-frame clones, not every one. Of 160,000 or so clones listed, around 76% are singletons. Material: PBMCs. This clonotype originated in a man in his forties in good health and CMV-seronegative. V is TRBV9 and J is TRBJ1-3; D remains ambiguous. CDR3: CASSHPGSLGNTIYF. The CDR3 DNA follows: TGTGCCAGCAGCCACCCCGGGTCTCTAGGAAACACCATATATTTT.